Listed below are T cell receptor beta chains from one sample, sequenced in a study of blood T cell repertoires in COVID-19. The protocol was immunoSEQ multiplex PCR, while the TCRdb copy is restricted to in-frame clones and leaves out a portion. The repertoire has approximately 220,000 clones, 83% of them found once; the top ten carry approximately 4%. Sequenced material: PBMCs or T cells enriched from blood (not recorded which). Receptors originate from a woman in her thirties or forties who had been exposed to COVID-19. CDR3s include the opening cysteine and the closing phenylalanine or tryptophan. The D gene is left open where the match is weak. Some rows mark clone size as missing; the rest say once, few, many or name a class of expanded clone.

clone_size j_call d_call v_call cdr3_nt cdr3_aa
- TRBJ1-1 TRBD1 TRBV28 TGTGCCAGCGTTGTCCTGGTGGGACAGGGTTTCCGCACTGAAGCTTTCTTT CASVVLVGQGFRTEAFF
- TRBJ2-5 - TRBV3-1/TRBV3-2 TGTGCCAGCAGCCAAGATCAGGGGCCCGGGTGGGAGACCCAGTACTTC CASSQDQGPGWETQYF
- TRBJ1-6 - TRBV3-1/TRBV3-2 TGTGCCAGCAGCCAAGGGCGGGAGAATTCACCCCTCCACTTT CASSQGRENSPLHF
few TRBJ1-5 - TRBV19 TGTGCCAGTAGTACAGTCGGCAATCAGCCCCAGCATTTT CASSTVGNQPQHF
- TRBJ1-6 - TRBV27 TGTGCCAGCAGTTTAGATGGGGGCGCCTATAATTCACCCCTCCACTTT CASSLDGGAYNSPLHF
- TRBJ2-1 TRBD1 TRBV5-1 TGCGCCAGCAGCCCTGGAGGGACAGGGGGAAATGAGCAGTTCTTC CASSPGGTGGNEQFF
- TRBJ1-1 - TRBV6-5 TGTGCCAGCAGTTACGAGGAGTCCAGGGCCACTGAAGCTTTCTTT CASSYEESRATEAFF
- TRBJ2-7 TRBD1 TRBV11-2 TGTGCCAGCGCCCTGGCCGGGACAGCCGCAAGTGAGCAGTACTTC CASALAGTAASEQYF
- TRBJ2-3 - TRBV7-3 TGTGCCAGCAGCTACGGGAACACAGATACGCAGTATTTT CASSYGNTDTQYF
- TRBJ1-1 - TRBV6-2/TRBV6-3 TGTGCCAGCAGTTTCCCCGGCACTGAAGCTTTCTTT CASSFPGTEAFF
- TRBJ1-4 - TRBV28 TGTGCCAGCAGTTTTGGAGGTCCGGCCGAAAAACTGTTTTTT CASSFGGPAEKLFF
- TRBJ1-1 - TRBV25-1 TGTGCCAGCACCCTCCTTGACAGACTTATTATGAACACTGAAGCTTTCTTT CASTLLDRLIMNTEAFF
- TRBJ2-2 TRBD2 TRBV5-1 TGCGCCAGCAGCTGGGGCCCGCTAGCGGGGGGCCAAGGGGAGCTGTTTTTT CASSWGPLAGGQGELFF
- TRBJ2-7 - TRBV29-1 TGCAGCGTTGAAGCAGGGCAGGGATTCGAGCAGTACTTC CSVEAGQGFEQYF
- TRBJ1-4 - TRBV10-3 TGTGCCATCAGTTCGGGGAATGAAAAACTGTTTTTT CAISSGNEKLFF
- TRBJ1-2 - TRBV6-1 TGTGCCAGCAGTGAAGCGGGGGGGTATGGCTACACCTTC CASSEAGGYGYTF
once TRBJ1-2 TRBD1 TRBV2 TGTGCCAGTGGGACAGGGGTTGGCTACACCTTC CASGTGVGYTF
- TRBJ1-5 - TRBV19 TGTGCCAGTACCTTGCAGGGGCCTCTTTATAGCAATCAGCCCCAGCATTTT CASTLQGPLYSNQPQHF
once TRBJ1-1 - TRBV5-1 TGCGCCAGCAGCTTTGTTGCGGGTGCCACTGAAGCTTTCTTT CASSFVAGATEAFF
once TRBJ1-1 - TRBV29-1 TGCAGCGCCTCCTCAGGGAACACTGAAGCTTTCTTT CSASSGNTEAFF
- TRBJ1-3 - TRBV11-2 TGTGCCAGCAGCCAACTAATGGCGGATTTCGGAAACACCATATATTTT CASSQLMADFGNTIYF
- TRBJ1-4 TRBD1 TRBV12-5 TGTGCTAGTGGTTGGGGGACAGGGGTAGGGGAAAAACTGTTTTTT CASGWGTGVGEKLFF
- TRBJ1-1 TRBD1 TRBV6-5 TGTGCCAGCACCCCCCCCGGGACAGGACACATTGAAGCTTTCTTT CASTPPGTGHIEAFF
once TRBJ1-2 - TRBV6-5 TGTGCCAGCAGTTTCGACGGGGATGGCTACACCTTC CASSFDGDGYTF
- TRBJ2-3 TRBD1 TRBV28 TGTGCCAGCACCGCTAGGGACAGTTTTAGCACAGATACGCAGTATTTT CASTARDSFSTDTQYF